Included here is one T cell receptor beta chain sequence, with context. The antigen remains unidentified. Germline assignment: CDR1 SGHNT and CDR2 YYREEE (reference sequence). The germline V and J ends were trimmed by 4 bases and 4 bases, with 12 bases remaining between them. The CDR3 is 14 amino acids. This record belongs to a study of cytomegalovirus exposure and HLA in healthy donors. Study-level points and caveats: In vitro experiments confirmed that a few CMV-associated chains were specific for CMV antigens. The study listed some 160 cytomegalovirus-associated TCR beta chains. A later analysis, which compared TCR beta chains of equal frequency, found the HLA-associated ones more clonally expanded.

It was with 60 Vbeta and 13 Jbeta primers that the PCR ran. Libraries were prepared by immunoSEQ multiplex PCR; TCRdb keeps only in-frame clonotypes and omits some of them. The sample records about 130,000 clones, 80% to 90% being singletons. Sequencing was done on a sample of PBMCs. The sequence was collected from a middle-aged woman in good health and CMV-seropositive. The genes are TRBV5-4 and TRBJ2-1, with TRBD1 as a possible D gene (6 bases). The DNA for the CDR3 is TGTGCCAGCAGCGCGGACAGTACGTACAATGAGCAGTTCTTC. Protein: CASSADSTYNEQFF. Variable domain in full (rest from reference TRBV5-4 and TRBJ2-1): ETGVTQSPTHLIKTRGQQVTLRCSSQSGHNTVSWYQQALGQGPQFIFQYYREEENGRGNFPPRFSGLQFPNYSSELNVNALELDDSALYLCASSADSTYNEQFFGPGTRLTVL.